This TCR beta chain was identified in a study of control samples from healthy donors and cancer patients. The CDR3 spans 15 residues. The germline V gene encodes CDR1 LNHNV and CDR2 YYDKDF (reference sequence). Trimming cost V 0 bases and J 6 bases; bases outside gene matches: 7. TCRdb keeps only in-frame clones here, not all; method: immunoSEQ multiplex PCR. Of more than 100,000 clones listed, 88% are singletons. The sequencing input was blood. This clonotype was sampled from a man aged 40-49 years in good health. The chain carries TRBV15 and TRBJ2-7; 8 bases agree with TRBD2. CDR3 residues: CATSRDSVAGSEQYF. The CDR3 DNA reads as TGTGCCACCAGCAGAGATTCGGTAGCGGGGAGCGAGCAGTACTTC.